This entry features one TCR beta chain sequence. Its specificity is unknown. Repertoires were generated with immunoSEQ multiplex PCR, while TCRdb's copy carries only in-frame clones and drops some. The sample has under 25,000 clones; 76% are singletons. Before the COVID-19 pandemic, during about 2010-2018, CD4+ T cells were taken from unexposed donors. The cells were cultured for under 13 days before CD4+ T cells were isolated. Unexposed-donor CD4+ T cells were probed with SARS-CoV-2 S/N and four cold-coronavirus spikes, cells permitting. The germline CDR1 and CDR2 sequences are SNHLY and FYNNEI. CDR3 length: 16 residues. The V gene lost 5 bases and the J gene lost 4 bases, with 18 bases spanning the gap. The sample comes from a study of CD4 T cells in relation to SARS-CoV-2 and coronaviruses. General study results and limits: Each donor contributed either pre-pandemic or post-infection samples, not both.

This chain joins TRBV2 and TRBJ1-3; D perhaps matches TRBD1 (6 bases). The clonotype was recovered from a human donor in good health. Material for sequencing was CD4+ T cells from PBMCs, cultured in vitro. CDR3 sequence (DNA): TGTGCCAGCAGTCCATTCCGGGGGGCAACAGGAAACACCATATATTTT. Translating it yields CASSPFRGATGNTIYF.